These 9 T cell receptor beta chains were sequenced from one sample in a study of beta chain features in type 1 diabetes. Investigators reverse transcribed all isolated RNA, so they sequenced expressed TCRB transcripts. TCRdb's copy holds only in-frame clones and misses some; the assay was immunoSEQ multiplex PCR. The sample includes 970,000 or so clones, 15% to 20% of them seen just once. Material: naive CD4+ T cells from blood. The source is a woman in her late teens or twenties in good health.

This clone was seen a handful of times. The chain has TRBV6-4 and TRBJ1-2; 9 nucleotides agree with TRBD1. The germline CDR1 and CDR2 sequences are MRHNA and SNTAGT. The CDR3 covers 14 residues. With V trimmed by 6 bases and J by 7 bases, 9 bases remained unmatched. CDR3 loop: CASRVTGGAGGYTF. The DNA for the CDR3 is TGTGCCAGCAGGGTAACAGGGGGCGCCGGTGGCTACACCTTC.

V gene TRBV7-3 combines with J gene TRBJ1-2; D uncertain. Germline assignment: CDR1 SGHTA and CDR2 FQGTGA. V lost 2 bases and J lost 0, with 10 bases in between. This CDR3 is 15 amino acids long. This chain's CDR3 is CASSLVGWANYGYTF. CDR3 nucleotides: TGTGCCAGCAGCTTAGTGGGCTGGGCTAACTATGGCTACACCTTC.

The CDR3 reads CASSPQGLSGGYTF. CDR3 coding DNA: TGTGCCAGCAGCCCCCAAGGGTTGTCGGGTGGCTACACCTTC. This rearrangement joins TRBV9 to TRBJ1-2; D not resolved. CDR1 is SGDLS, CDR2 YYNGEE, per germline. V was trimmed by 4 bases and J by 7 bases, leaving 17 bases between them. The CDR3 runs 14 residues.

The V call is TRBV29-1, the J call TRBJ2-5, with a possible D match to TRBD1 (5 bases). CDR3 length equals 13 residues. CDR1 and CDR2 (germline): SQVTM, ANQGSEA. V was pared by 1 base and J by 5 bases, with 11 bases between. The CDR3, as DNA: TGCAGCGTTGAAGCCGGCGCAGGGGAGACCCAGTACTTC. As protein: CSVEAGAGETQYF.

The sample holds a few counts of this clone. The V call is TRBV10-3, the J call TRBJ2-1; D is perhaps TRBD1 (8 bases). This CDR3 spans 15 amino acids. Germline CDR1 is ENHRY and CDR2 is SYGVKD. V gave up 0 bases and J gave up 8 bases, with 14 bases separating them. Here the CDR3 reads CAISESPTGGDEQFF. The CDR3 bases are TGTGCCATCAGTGAGTCGCCTACAGGGGGGGATGAGCAGTTCTTC.

This clone was counted between two and nine times. The chain carries TRBV7-6 and TRBJ1-1; D uncertain. CDR3 length: 15 amino acids. Germline V CDR1 and CDR2: SGHVS, FNYEAQ. Trimming removed 5 bases from V and 1 base from J, with 14 bases in between. For the CDR3, the DNA is TGTGCCAGCAGCATCGCAGGAATACCGAACACTGAAGCTTTCTTT. Amino acids: CASSIAGIPNTEAFF.

This clone showed up just a few times. The rearrangement joins TRBV7-6 to TRBJ1-3, with D possibly TRBD1 on 5 matching bases. This CDR3 is built from 16 residues. V lost 3 bases, J lost 0 bases, and 12 bases lay in between. Germline lookup yields CDR1 SGHVS and CDR2 FNYEAQ. The CDR3 DNA reads TGTGCCAGCAGCTTTGCGGGGCCGTCCTCTGGAAACACCATATATTTT. This codes for CASSFAGPSSGNTIYF.

This chain links TRBV4-2 with TRBJ1-1; D is uncertain. Germline V gene sequence: CDR1 LGHNA, CDR2 YNFKEQ. This CDR3 region has 12 residues. V was clipped by 4 bases and J by 8 bases, with 11 bases between them. The DNA for the CDR3 is TGTGCCAGCAGCCCTACAGTGGGGGAAGCTTTCTTT. It encodes CASSPTVGEAFF.

This clone was counted a few times. This chain connects TRBV7-6 to TRBJ1-5; D is ambiguous. Germline loops: CDR1 SGHVS, CDR2 FNYEAQ. Trimming took 4 bases from V and 3 from J, leaving 7 bases between them. CDR3 length: 13 amino acids. CDR3 sequence reads: CASSYSHNQPQHF. In DNA form, the CDR3 reads TGTGCCAGCAGCTATTCCCACAATCAGCCCCAGCATTTT. Filled out from reference TRBV7-6 and TRBJ1-5, the complete variable domain reads GAGVSQSPRYKVTKRGQDVALRCDPISGHVSLYWYRQALGQGPEFLTYFNYEAQQDKSGLPNDRFSAERPEGSISTLTIQRTEQRDSAMYRCASSYSHNQPQHFGDGTRLSIL.